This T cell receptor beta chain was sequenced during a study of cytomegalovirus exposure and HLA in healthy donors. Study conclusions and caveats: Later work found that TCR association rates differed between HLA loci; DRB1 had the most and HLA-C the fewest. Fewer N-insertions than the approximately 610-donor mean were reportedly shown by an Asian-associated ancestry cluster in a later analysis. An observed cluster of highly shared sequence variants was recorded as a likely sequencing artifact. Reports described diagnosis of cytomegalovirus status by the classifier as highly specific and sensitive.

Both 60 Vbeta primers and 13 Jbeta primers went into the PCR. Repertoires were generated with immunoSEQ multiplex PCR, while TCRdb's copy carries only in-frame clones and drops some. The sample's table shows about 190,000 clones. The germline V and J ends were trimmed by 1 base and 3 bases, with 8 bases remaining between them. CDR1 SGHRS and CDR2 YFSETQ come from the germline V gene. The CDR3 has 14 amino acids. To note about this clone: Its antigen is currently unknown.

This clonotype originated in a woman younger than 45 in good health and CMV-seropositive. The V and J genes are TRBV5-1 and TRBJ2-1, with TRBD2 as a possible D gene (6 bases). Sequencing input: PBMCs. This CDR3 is CASSLQEGYNEQFF. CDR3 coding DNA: TGCGCCAGCAGCTTGCAGGAGGGCTACAATGAGCAGTTCTTC. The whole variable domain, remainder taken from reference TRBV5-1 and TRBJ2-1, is KAGVTQTPRYLIKTRGQQVTLSCSPISGHRSVSWYQQTPGQGLQFLFEYFSETQRNKGNFPGRFSGRQFSNSRSEMNVSTLELGDSALYLCASSLQEGYNEQFFGPGTRLTVL.